Following are 18 T cell receptor beta chains from one sample sequenced in a study of OX40 agonist ivuxolimab in advanced cancers. The assay was immunoSEQ multiplex PCR, and TCRdb's table has in-frame clones only and misses some. This table holds around 67,000 clones, around 82% found once. This specimen was CD4+ or CD8+ T cells sorted from blood, taken in a trial of the OX40 agonist ivuxolimab. These TCRs come from an adult with an advanced solid tumor such as melanoma, head and neck, liver or kidney cancer.

J is TRBJ1-1 and V is TRBV11-3; D possibly corresponds to TRBD1 (6 bases). This CDR3 region has 13 residues. Looked up from germline, CDR1 is SGHNT and CDR2 is YENEEA. Trimming stripped 5 bases from V and 6 bases from J, with 13 bases between. As DNA, the CDR3 is TGTGCCAGCAGCCAACTGGCAGGGGCTGAAGCTTTCTTT. Encoded protein: CASSQLAGAEAFF.

This chain uses TRBV29-1 with TRBJ2-3, with TRBD2 matching over 11 bases. With V trimmed by 3 bases and J by 4 bases, 9 bases remained unmatched. There are 16 residues in the CDR3. Germline assignment: CDR1 SQVTM and CDR2 ANQGSEA. CDR3 nucleotide sequence: TGCAGCGTTGACCTTGTACTAGCGGGAGATCCAGATACGCAGTATTTT. Its protein product is CSVDLVLAGDPDTQYF.

The chain has TRBV9 and TRBJ1-1; 8 bases are shared with TRBD1. Germline V gene data show CDR1 as SGDLS and CDR2 as YYNGEE. V lost 4 bases, J lost 5 bases, and 13 bases stayed unmatched. The CDR3 runs 16 residues. The CDR3 nucleotides are TGTGCCAGCAGCAGACGACAGGGGACGGCCGCTACTGAAGCTTTCTTT. Its translation: CASSRRQGTAATEAFF.

This clone was observed once. Other nucleotide sequences from this sample produce the same CDR3. The V and J genes are TRBV5-1 and TRBJ2-5; a weak D match, TRBD2 (6 bases). This CDR3 has 14 amino acids. The ends were cut back, 0 bases at V and 2 bases at J, with 8 bases in the middle. Germline lookup yields CDR1 SGHRS and CDR2 YFSETQ. The CDR3 sequence: CASSLGGLQETQYF. CDR3 DNA sequence: TGCGCCAGCAGCTTGGGGGGACTTCAAGAGACCCAGTACTTC.

There are a few counts of this clone. V usage is TRBV7-9 and J usage is TRBJ1-1; possibly TRBD1 for D (5 bases). This CDR3 is built from 14 residues. Trimming cost V 5 bases and J 5 bases, with 15 bases left between them. From germline, CDR1 is SEHNR and CDR2 FQNEAQ (reference sequence). CDR3 in amino acids: CASSLNGGLTEAFF. In nucleotides, the CDR3 is TGTGCCAGCAGCCTCAACGGGGGTTTGACTGAAGCTTTCTTT.

In this sample, this clone turned up once. The chain couples TRBV6-5 to TRBJ2-1; 7 bases match TRBD2. Germline lookup yields CDR1 MNHEY and CDR2 SVGAGI. The ends lost 4 bases at V and 8 bases at J; junction bases unmatched: 11. This CDR3 contains 15 residues. The CDR3 nucleotides are TGTGCCAGCAGTTCCCCGGGGGAGGGTTTGGATGAGCAGTTCTTC. This sequence encodes CASSSPGEGLDEQFF.

V is TRBV5-4 and J is TRBJ1-1; D is possibly TRBD1 (6 bases). Germline V gene sequence: CDR1 SGHNT, CDR2 YYREEE (reference sequence). V was shortened by 2 bases and J by 0 bases, with 14 bases between the two germline ends. This CDR3 spans 16 amino acids. The CDR3 sequence is CASSLPRGSMNTEAFF. The CDR3 nucleotides are TGTGCCAGCAGCTTACCTAGGGGGAGCATGAACACTGAAGCTTTCTTT. Full variable domain (remainder filled in from reference TRBV5-4 and TRBJ1-1): ETGVTQSPTHLIKTRGQQVTLRCSSQSGHNTVSWYQQALGQGPQFIFQYYREEENGRGNFPPRFSGLQFPNYSSELNVNALELDDSALYLCASSLPRGSMNTEAFFGQGTRLTVV.

The chain is built from TRBV6-5 and TRBJ1-2; tentative D call: TRBD1 (5 bases). Deletions cut 7 bases from V and 4 bases from J, with 19 bases between. CDR3 length equals 15 residues. In germline, CDR1 is MNHEY, CDR2 SVGAGI. The CDR3 reads CASTSGNGARYGYTF. The CDR3 DNA reads TGTGCCAGCACCTCGGGCAACGGGGCGCGCTATGGCTACACCTTC.

This chain joins TRBV7-3 and TRBJ2-2, with 9 bases that match TRBD1. V dropped 5 bases and J dropped 4; count of bases not matched to a gene: 8. CDR1 and CDR2 (germline): SGHTA, FQGTGA. The CDR3 is 16 amino acids. CDR3 sequence reads: CASSLQGAQVTGELFF. CDR3 in DNA: TGTGCCAGCAGCCTACAGGGGGCCCAGGTCACCGGGGAGCTGTTTTTT.

V is TRBV23-1 and J is TRBJ1-5; D is unclear. TRBV23-1 belongs to the ORF category, with a function that is uncertain. V shed 1 base and J shed 3 bases, with 13 bases lying between them. The CDR3 loop spans 16 amino acids. The CDR3: CASSQFWDSINQPQHF. Here the CDR3 DNA reads TGCGCCAGCAGTCAATTTTGGGATTCTATCAATCAGCCCCAGCATTTT.

The chain links TRBV19 to TRBJ2-1; 9 nucleotides agree with TRBD1. The CDR3 is 16 residues long. V trimming: 5 bases; J trimming: 3 bases; junction bases outside the gene matches: 8. The germline gives CDR1 LNHDA, CDR2 SQIVND (reference sequence). CDR3 sequence (DNA): TGTGCCAGTAGTTTCTTCCGGACAGGGGTCTACAATGAGCAGTTCTTC. Its protein is CASSFFRTGVYNEQFF. Together with reference TRBV19 and TRBJ2-1, the CDR3 gives the full variable domain: DGGITQSPKYLFRKEGQNVTLSCEQNLNHDAMYWYRQDPGQGLRLIYYSQIVNDFQKGDIAEGYSVSREKKESFPLTVTSAQKNPTAFYLCASSFFRTGVYNEQFFGPGTRLTVL.

V usage is TRBV15 and J usage is TRBJ2-7; D unresolved. This CDR3 spans 15 amino acids. Germline V gene lookup returns CDR1 LNHNV and CDR2 YYDKDF (reference sequence). Deletions cut 0 bases from V and 6 bases from J, with 15 bases between. CDR3 loop: CATSRDLLRAAEQYF. The DNA of the CDR3 is TGTGCCACCAGCAGAGATCTTTTAAGGGCCGCCGAGCAGTACTTC. Combining the CDR3 with reference TRBV15 and TRBJ2-7 gives the whole variable domain DAMVIQNPRYQVTQFGKPVTLSCSQTLNHNVMYWYQQKSSQAPKLLFHYYDKDFNNEADTPDNFQSRRPNTSFCFLDIRSPGLGDTAMYLCATSRDLLRAAEQYFGPGTRLTVT.

This sequence joins TRBV27 and TRBJ2-7; tentative D call: TRBD1 (5 bases). CDR1 MNHEY and CDR2 SMNVEV come from the germline V gene (reference sequence). The CDR3 totals 16 residues. Deletions cut 5 bases from V and 1 base from J, with 18 bases between. CDR3 sequence reads: CASSRRLLTDSYEQYF. The CDR3 nucleotides are TGTGCCAGCAGTCGTCGTTTATTGACAGATTCCTACGAGCAGTACTTC.

The rearrangement links TRBV5-1 to TRBJ1-2; 9 bases map to TRBD1. The CDR3 spans 13 residues. Germline loops: CDR1 SGHRS, CDR2 YFSETQ. After removal of 4 bases from V and 6 bases from J, the junction contained 4 bases not matched to a gene. CDR3 protein: CASSGGTGNGYTF. The CDR3 coding sequence is TGCGCCAGCAGCGGGGGGACAGGGAATGGCTACACCTTC.

The CDR3 sequence: CAWSADSGYTDTQYF. DNA for the CDR3: TGTGCCTGGAGTGCGGATAGCGGTTACACAGATACGCAGTATTTT. The chain recombines TRBV30 with TRBJ2-3, with D perhaps TRBD2 (6 bases). This CDR3 has 15 amino acids. The germline gives CDR1 GTSNPN, CDR2 SVGIG (reference sequence). V shed 1 base and J shed 2 bases, with 13 bases lying between them.

This chain connects TRBV7-2 to TRBJ2-3; no clear D. V was trimmed by 1 base and J by 1 base, leaving 15 bases between them. Per the germline V gene, CDR1 is SGHTA and CDR2 is FQGNSA. This CDR3 has 17 amino acids. The CDR3, as DNA: TGTGCCAGCAGCTTAGAAGGGTCAAGGGCTGGCACAGATACGCAGTATTTT. As protein: CASSLEGSRAGTDTQYF. Supplemented by reference TRBV7-2 and TRBJ2-3, the full variable domain reads GAGVSQSPSNKVTEKGKDVELRCDPISGHTALYWYRQSLGQGLEFLIYFQGNSAPDKSGLPSDRFSAERTGGSVSTLTIQRTQQEDSAVYLCASSLEGSRAGTDTQYFGPGTRLTVL.

This chain links TRBV19 with TRBJ1-3; D ambiguous. Germline V lookup: CDR1 LNHDA, CDR2 SQIVND (reference sequence). The CDR3 has 13 amino acids. V dropped 6 bases and J dropped 4 bases, with 10 bases sitting between them. Here the CDR3 reads CASSPDLGNTIYF. CDR3 bases: TGTGCCAGTAGCCCGGACCTGGGAAACACCATATATTTT.

V usage is TRBV19 and J usage is TRBJ2-7, with D possibly being TRBD1 (5 bases). Germline lookup yields CDR1 LNHDA and CDR2 SQIVND (reference sequence). V dropped 5 bases and J dropped 0 bases, with 17 bases sitting between them. The CDR3 loop spans 16 amino acids. CDR3 protein: CASSQRQTLGSYEQYF. The DNA of the CDR3 is TGTGCCAGTAGTCAGCGACAGACTCTAGGCTCCTACGAGCAGTACTTC.